One sample yielded the 25 T cell receptor beta chains listed below, sequenced in a study of blood T cell repertoires in COVID-19. Using immunoSEQ multiplex PCR, the repertoire was profiled, and TCRdb retains in-frame clones only, with some absent. This table has 250,000 to 350,000 clones, roughly 90% appearing once. Sequencing input: PBMCs or T cells enriched from blood (not recorded which). The receptors come from a woman aged 18-30 years with acute COVID-19.

The gene calls are TRBV19 and TRBJ2-7, with D possibly matching TRBD2 (5 bases). The germline V gene has CDR1 LNHDA and CDR2 SQIVND (reference sequence). V was cut by 4 bases and J by 6 bases, with 22 bases left in between. The CDR3 has 16 residues. CDR3 residues: CASSTSETKVKTEQYF. The CDR3 DNA follows: TGTGCCAGTAGTACCTCCGAGACTAAAGTAAAGACCGAGCAGTACTTC.

The CDR3 region is CASSDLAGVTGELFF. Written as DNA, the CDR3 is TGTGCCAGCAGTGATCTAGCGGGAGTCACCGGGGAGCTGTTTTTT. The chain recombines TRBV6-1 with TRBJ2-2; 10 bases match TRBD2. Germline lookup yields CDR1 MNHNS and CDR2 SASEGT. V shed 3 bases, J shed 4 bases, and the junction held 2 bases outside the gene matches. The CDR3 is made up of 15 amino acids.

The genes are TRBV21-1 and TRBJ2-1; no DNA check was done on the table's D call, TRBD2. TRBV21-1 is a documented pseudogene. The CDR3 sequence is 17 residues long. CDR3 in DNA: TGTGCCAGCAGCAAAAAGGGACCGGGGGGAGCGCGGAATGAGCAGTTCTTC. Residues: CASSKKGPGGARNEQFF.

V usage is TRBV27 and J usage is TRBJ1-4, with TRBD1 identical over 7 bases. The length of the CDR3 is 14 residues. V shed 5 bases and J 6 bases; nucleotides not matched to a gene: 6. Per the germline V gene, CDR1 is MNHEY and CDR2 is SMNVEV (reference sequence). The CDR3 loop reads CASSPSGTDEKLFF. Written as DNA, the CDR3 is TGTGCCAGCAGTCCCTCCGGGACAGATGAAAAACTGTTTTTT. Based on the CDR3 plus reference TRBV27 and TRBJ1-4, the full variable domain is EAQVTQNPRYLITVTGKKLTVTCSQNMNHEYMSWYRQDPGLGLRQIYYSMNVEVTDKGDVPEGYKVSRKEKRNFPLILESPSPNQTSLYFCASSPSGTDEKLFFGSGTQLSVL.

This chain joins TRBV21-1 and TRBJ2-4; the D segment call TRBD2 is taken from the table without a DNA check. TRBV21-1 is a recognized pseudogene. CDR3 size: 15 residues. The CDR3 region is CASSKFCGAKNIQYF. The CDR3 DNA sequence: TGTGCCAGCAGCAAATTTTGCGGAGCCAAAAACATTCAGTACTTC.

This sequence joins TRBV28 and TRBJ2-7, with TRBD2 matching 9 bases. Germline CDR1 and CDR2: MDHEN and SYDVKM. With 6 bases clipped from V and 0 bases from J, the junction kept 9 bases outside the gene matches. There are 16 residues in the CDR3. CDR3 in DNA: TGTGCCAGCAGACTAGCGGGCCCCAAGGCCTCCTACGAGCAGTACTTC. This gives the protein CASRLAGPKASYEQYF.

The chain uses TRBV28 and TRBJ1-5; 9 bases fit TRBD1. Germline V gene sequence: CDR1 MDHEN, CDR2 SYDVKM. V lost 2 bases and J lost 6; bases outside the gene matches: 5. The CDR3 is made up of 15 amino acids. The CDR3 loop reads CASSLGTGRSQPQHF. CDR3 DNA: TGTGCCAGCAGTTTAGGGACAGGGAGGAGTCAGCCCCAGCATTTT.

V is TRBV5-1 and J is TRBJ2-1; TRBD1 matches 7 bases. The CDR3 runs 13 residues. V lost 3 bases and J lost 15; bases outside the gene matches: 12. Germline V gene data show CDR1 as SGHRS and CDR2 as YFSETQ. The CDR3 nucleotides read TGCGCCAGCAGCTGGACAGGACTGAATGATCCGTTCTTC. Amino acid sequence: CASSWTGLNDPFF.

V gene TRBV4-1 combines with J gene TRBJ2-1; 8 bases agree with TRBD1. Germline CDR1 is MGHRA and CDR2 is YSYEKL. Trimming cost V 0 bases and J 7 bases; bases outside gene matches: 11. There are 17 residues in the CDR3. The CDR3, as DNA: TGCGCCAGCAGCCAAGACCCCGGACAGGGAAACGGTAATGAGCAGTTCTTC. Its translation: CASSQDPGQGNGNEQFF.

The J gene is TRBJ2-5, the V gene TRBV11-3, with D possibly matching TRBD2 (5 bases). CDR3 length equals 13 residues. CDR1 and CDR2 (germline): SGHNT, YENEEA. Trimming left V 5 bases short and J 2 bases short, with 9 bases between. The CDR3 DNA is TGTGCCAGCAGCCGTACGGGACAAGAGACCCAGTACTTC. Its translation: CASSRTGQETQYF.

This clone was seen more than once but under ten times. The chain recombines TRBV29-1 with TRBJ2-3, with 13 nucleotides matching TRBD2. Germline CDR1 is SQVTM and CDR2 is ANQGSEA. J was trimmed by 0 bases and V by 6 bases; bases with no gene match: 3. The length of the CDR3 is 15 residues. CDR3 region: CSVGTSGISTDTQYF. The CDR3 region has the DNA TGCAGCGTGGGGACTAGCGGGATAAGCACAGATACGCAGTATTTT.

V is TRBV5-1 and J is TRBJ2-3; TRBD1 matches at 8 bases. The CDR3 extends over 14 amino acids. The V segment lost 4 bases and the J segment 4 bases; nucleotides outside the gene matches: 5. CDR1 and CDR2 from the germline V gene are SGHRS and YFSETQ. The DNA of the CDR3 is TGCGCCAGCAGCCACGGACAGGGCGCAGATACGCAGTATTTT. Residues: CASSHGQGADTQYF.

V is TRBV2 and J is TRBJ2-5; the D gene is possibly TRBD2 (5 bases). This CDR3 comprises 15 residues. Germline V gives CDR1 SNHLY, CDR2 FYNNEI. Trimming shortened V by 3 bases and J by 7 bases, and 18 bases separated the two germline ends. Here the CDR3 DNA reads TGTGCCAGCAGTGACAGGTCGGCGGGCATGGGGACCCAGTACTTC. As protein: CASSDRSAGMGTQYF.

The CDR3 region is CAWSGGRYNEQFF. DNA for the CDR3: TGTGCCTGGAGTGGTGGCAGATACAATGAGCAGTTCTTC. The rearrangement links TRBV30 to TRBJ2-1, with no clear D. Germline V gene data show CDR1 as GTSNPN and CDR2 as SVGIG (reference sequence). This CDR3 contains 13 residues. V lost 1 base to trimming and J lost 4 bases, with 8 bases between them.

V usage is TRBV7-9 and J usage is TRBJ1-1, with 9 positions matching TRBD1. The CDR3 is made up of 15 amino acids. Per the germline V gene, CDR1 is SEHNR and CDR2 is FQNEAQ (reference sequence). Trimming cost V 4 bases and J 0 bases; bases outside gene matches: 3. This CDR3 is CASSWGQGMNTEAFF. As DNA, the CDR3 is TGTGCCAGCAGCTGGGGACAGGGCATGAACACTGAAGCTTTCTTT.

The chain joins TRBV6-5 to TRBJ1-2; possible D gene TRBD1, 6 bases. The V and J ends lost 3 bases and 2 bases respectively, with 10 bases between them. The germline gives CDR1 MNHEY, CDR2 SVGAGI. This CDR3 is 14 amino acids long. The CDR3, as DNA: TGTGCCAGCAGTTATTACAGGGAGAACTATGGCTACACCTTC. It translates to CASSYYRENYGYTF.

The chain couples TRBV5-1 to TRBJ2-5; tentatively, D is TRBD2 (6 bases). The CDR3 runs to 13 residues. Germline V gene sequence: CDR1 SGHRS, CDR2 YFSETQ. V was trimmed by 6 bases and J by 5 bases, leaving 14 bases between them. The CDR3 spells CASTSRAGETQYF. CDR3 bases: TGCGCCAGCACCTCTAGGGCGGGGGAGACCCAGTACTTC. Supplemented by reference TRBV5-1 and TRBJ2-5, the full variable domain reads KAGVTQTPRYLIKTRGQQVTLSCSPISGHRSVSWYQQTPGQGLQFLFEYFSETQRNKGNFPGRFSGRQFSNSRSEMNVSTLELGDSALYLCASTSRAGETQYFGPGTRLLVL.

This rearrangement joins TRBV4-1 to TRBJ1-2; D may be TRBD1 (6 bases). V was pared by 3 bases and J by 5 bases, with 10 bases between. Germline values: CDR1 MGHRA, CDR2 YSYEKL. There are 13 residues in the CDR3. The CDR3 sequence is CASSQAGQYGYTF. The DNA of the CDR3 is TGCGCCAGCAGCCAGGCTGGACAGTATGGCTACACCTTC.

The chain joins TRBV13 to TRBJ2-2; 8 positions agree with TRBD2. This CDR3 has 17 amino acids. Germline V gene lookup returns CDR1 PRHDT and CDR2 FYEKMQ (reference sequence). Trimming removed 0 bases from V and 6 bases from J; junction bases left unmatched: 9. The CDR3 loop is CASSLGWTGGVAGELFF. CDR3 coding DNA: TGTGCCAGCAGCTTAGGGTGGACGGGAGGGGTCGCCGGGGAGCTGTTTTTT.

V gene TRBV2 combines with J gene TRBJ2-2; 9 bases align to TRBD1. Germline values: CDR1 SNHLY, CDR2 FYNNEI. V was clipped by 10 bases and J by 2 bases; unmatched bases: 11. CDR3 length: 16 amino acids. CDR3 nucleotides: TGTGCCACCAGGGACAGGGAAATAATTAACACCGGGGAGCTGTTTTTT. Amino acids: CATRDREIINTGELFF.

This chain links TRBV12-5 with TRBJ1-3; 8 positions match TRBD1. The CDR3 runs to 15 residues. CDR1 and CDR2 from the germline V gene are LGHNT and FRNRAP. J was trimmed by 2 bases and V by 6 bases; bases with no gene match: 6. The CDR3 sequence is CASGRGDRTGNTIYF. The CDR3 DNA follows: TGTGCTAGTGGCAGGGGGGACAGGACTGGAAACACCATATATTTT. The variable domain in full, completed from reference TRBV12-5 and TRBJ1-3, reads DARVTQTPRHKVTEMGQEVTMRCQPILGHNTVFWYRQTMMQGLELLAYFRNRAPLDDSGMPKDRFSAEMPDATLATLKIQPSEPRDSAVYFCASGRGDRTGNTIYFGEGSWLTVV.

This chain joins TRBV7-9 and TRBJ2-7, with 7 bases matching TRBD1. The CDR3 loop spans 16 amino acids. CDR1 and CDR2 (germline): SEHNR, FQNEAQ (reference sequence). With V trimmed by 5 bases and J by 2 bases, 12 bases remained unmatched. The chain's CDR3 is CASSLSNRGNTYEQYF. The CDR3 region has the DNA TGTGCCAGCAGCCTATCCAACAGGGGCAATACCTACGAGCAGTACTTC.

This sequence joins TRBV2 and TRBJ1-5; D is possibly TRBD1 (6 bases). The germline V and J ends were trimmed by 4 bases and 6 bases, with 13 bases remaining between them. There are 14 residues in the CDR3. From germline, CDR1 is SNHLY and CDR2 FYNNEI. CDR3 sequence: CASSVTGKSQPQHF. The DNA for the CDR3 is TGTGCCAGCAGTGTGACAGGAAAAAGTCAGCCCCAGCATTTT.

This clone was counted a single time. The chain employs TRBV27 and TRBJ1-6, with a weak D call TRBD1 (5 bases). V lost 5 bases and J 9 bases, leaving 17 bases between the germline ends. CDR1 MNHEY and CDR2 SMNVEV come from the germline V gene (reference sequence). The CDR3 loop spans 15 amino acids. The CDR3 is CASSLSLATGSPLHF. For the CDR3, the DNA is TGTGCCAGCAGTCTTTCACTCGCCACAGGTTCACCCCTCCACTTT.

A remark on this clone: The same CDR3 arises from other DNA sequences in this sample as well. This chain uses TRBV28 with TRBJ2-1; 8 nucleotides agree with TRBD2. V lost 2 bases to trimming and J lost 7 bases; unmatched junction nucleotides: 4. The CDR3 runs to 14 residues. CDR1 is MDHEN and CDR2 is SYDVKM in the germline V gene. DNA for the CDR3: TGTGCCAGCAGTTTAGCGGGAGGCACTAATGAGCAGTTCTTC. Translating gives CASSLAGGTNEQFF.